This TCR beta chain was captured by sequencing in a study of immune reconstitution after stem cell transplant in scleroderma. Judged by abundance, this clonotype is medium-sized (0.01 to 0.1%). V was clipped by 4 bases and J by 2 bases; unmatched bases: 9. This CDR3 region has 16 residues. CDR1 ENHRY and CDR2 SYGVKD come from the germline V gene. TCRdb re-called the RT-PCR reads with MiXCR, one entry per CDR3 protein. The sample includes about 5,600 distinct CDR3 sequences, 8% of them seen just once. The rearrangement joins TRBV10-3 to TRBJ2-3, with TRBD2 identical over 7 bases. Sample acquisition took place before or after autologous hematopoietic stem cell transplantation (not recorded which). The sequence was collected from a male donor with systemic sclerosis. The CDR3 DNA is TGTGCCATCAGTGGGCGGGGGAGGCCTCTCACAGATACGCAGTATTTT. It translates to CAISGRGRPLTDTQYF.